This T cell receptor beta chain is from a study of blood T cell repertoires in COVID-19. Using immunoSEQ multiplex PCR, the repertoire was profiled, and TCRdb retains in-frame clones only, with some absent. The sample consists of fewer than 650,000 clones, around nine tenths of them appearing once. The length of the CDR3 is 14 residues. J gave up 0 bases and V 11 bases, and 7 bases lay outside the gene matches. The genes are TRBV23-1 and TRBJ2-1; 7 bases are shared with TRBD1. TRBV23-1 has ORF status, its function being uncertain. Sequencing was carried out using peripheral blood. This TCR was recovered from a woman aged 50 to 60 with COVID-19, enrolled during active disease. CDR3 in amino acids: CAGKGDSSYNEQFF. The CDR3 nucleotides are TGCGCCGGAAAGGGGGACAGCTCCTACAATGAGCAGTTCTTC.